This T cell receptor (beta chain) derives from a study of T cell changes during pregnancy in multiple sclerosis. The germline V and J ends were trimmed by 11 bases and 6 bases, with 17 bases remaining between them. Germline CDR1 is MDHEN and CDR2 is SYDVKM. The CDR3 has 14 residues. Generated by immunoSEQ multiplex PCR, the TCRdb table keeps only in-frame clones and is missing some. Here the sample spans tens of thousands of clones, nearly 95% being singletons. Sequenced material: peripheral blood, taken in the third trimester of pregnancy. The V and J genes are TRBV28 and TRBJ1-6; tentatively, D is TRBD1 (6 bases). This receptor was taken from a female donor with multiple sclerosis, enrolled in a pregnancy study. The CDR3 loop reads CACGGSSSNSPLHF. CDR3 nucleotides: TGTGCCTGTGGGGGCTCTAGTAGTAATTCACCCCTCCACTTT.